This TCR beta chain appears in the sequencing data of a study of T cells in Graves' hyperthyroidism and ophthalmopathy. Study-level findings and limits: Most expanded thyroid clonotypes above 0.001 recurred in blood.

The PBMCs were sourced from fresh peripheral blood (around 9.3 ml). About this clonotype: Its target is not known.

RNA transcripts yielded amplified TCR beta CDR3 regions. The HTBI primer set was used in a first-round RT-PCR of the TCR CDR3. TCRdb reprocessed the multiplex PCR reads via MiXCR and lists one record per CDR3 protein. The data show about 840,000 distinct CDR3 sequences, with more than 30% seen just once and approximately 10% held by the top ten. Germline CDR1 reads SGDLS; CDR2 reads YYNGEE. V dropped 2 bases and J dropped 4; count of bases not matched to a gene: 8. This CDR3 region has 16 residues. What was sequenced was blood. The sequence was collected from a man younger than 35 with Graves' hyperthyroidism. The rearrangement uses TRBV9 and TRBJ2-2; TRBD1 matches 7 bases. The CDR3 region has the DNA TGTGCCAGCAGCGTGGAGGACAGGAGAGCCACCGGGGAGCTGTTTTTT. Amino acid sequence: CASSVEDRRATGELFF.